Reported below is one T cell receptor (beta chain). Sequencing used immunoSEQ multiplex PCR; TCRdb keeps in-frame clones, though not all of them. Of 130,000 to 150,000 clones in the sample, about nine tenths were seen once. V dropped 3 bases and J dropped 4; count of bases not matched to a gene: 9. Germline V CDR1 and CDR2: WSHSY, SAAADI. This CDR3 region has 15 residues. The data stem from a study of control samples from healthy donors and cancer patients. Sequencing was done on a sample of blood. This TCR came from a man between 25 and 39 years old in good health. V is TRBV10-2 and J is TRBJ2-7; 7 bases agree with TRBD1. The CDR3 bases are TGCGCCAGCAGTGATGTTGGCAGGGGGATGTACGAGCAGTACTTC. The encoded protein is CASSDVGRGMYEQYF.